A single sample is the source of the 9 T cell receptor beta chains below, sequenced in a study of blood T cell repertoires in COVID-19. Clones were read by immunoSEQ multiplex PCR, and TCRdb kept only the in-frame ones, dropping some. This sample has hundreds of thousands of clones; around 90% occur once, and the top ten carry 3%. The specimen sequenced was peripheral blood. The receptors shown here come from a man between 60 and 75 years old with acute or convalescent COVID-19.

This chain links TRBV12-3 or TRBV12-4 with TRBJ1-5; a weak D match, TRBD1 (5 bases). The CDR3 totals 13 residues. V was clipped by 6 bases and J by 7 bases, with 13 bases between them. CDR3 bases: TGTGCCAGCAGCGTACAGGAGAGGCAGCCCCAGCATTTT. Its translation is CASSVQERQPQHF.

The V and J genes are TRBV9 and TRBJ2-1; weak D call: TRBD2 (6 bases). The germline V gene has CDR1 SGDLS and CDR2 YYNGEE. V was clipped by 4 bases and J by 0 bases, with 14 bases between them. CDR3 size: 16 residues. The CDR3 here is CASSLHRGSSYNEQFF. The DNA for the CDR3 is TGTGCCAGCAGCCTCCATCGGGGGAGCTCCTACAATGAGCAGTTCTTC.

This chain links TRBV7-6 with TRBJ2-3, with D hard to call. The germline CDR1 and CDR2 sequences are SGHVS and FNYEAQ. Trimming removed 5 bases from V and 10 bases from J, with 10 bases in between. The CDR3 consists of 11 residues. The CDR3 spells CASSQNRAQYF. CDR3 bases: TGTGCCAGCAGCCAGAACCGGGCGCAGTATTTT.

The rearrangement links TRBV2 to TRBJ2-5; a possible D gene is TRBD1 (5 bases). Germline V lookup: CDR1 SNHLY, CDR2 FYNNEI. The CDR3 is 14 residues long. V lost 9 bases to trimming and J lost 4 bases, with 18 bases between them. The CDR3 DNA is TGTGCCAGTACAAGGAGTGGTGGGGCAGAGACCCAGTACTTC. This encodes CASTRSGGAETQYF.

J is TRBJ2-7 and V is TRBV5-1, with 12 bases fitting TRBD1. V lost 6 bases and J lost 4; bases outside the gene matches: 11. This CDR3 comprises 16 residues. Germline values: CDR1 SGHRS, CDR2 YFSETQ. The CDR3 coding sequence is TGCGCCAGCATAAGTCGACCGGGACAGGGGGCTTACGAGCAGTACTTC. Translation: CASISRPGQGAYEQYF.

The chain is built from TRBV6-2 or TRBV6-3 and TRBJ2-2, with D perhaps matching TRBD1 (6 bases). Trimming took off 6 bases at V and 10 bases at J, with 21 bases between the two ends. In germline, CDR1 is MNHEY, CDR2 SVGEGT. The CDR3 has 15 residues. The CDR3, as DNA: TGTGCCAGCAGCCTCAGGACAGCCCCCCCTAAGGAGCTGTTTTTT. The encoded protein is CASSLRTAPPKELFF.

The V call is TRBV5-1, the J call TRBJ2-5; tentative D call: TRBD2 (5 bases). Germline V gene data show CDR1 as SGHRS and CDR2 as YFSETQ. V was trimmed by 0 bases and J by 1 base, leaving 16 bases between them. The CDR3 runs 17 residues. The CDR3 region has the DNA TGCGCCAGCAGCTTGGATACTGGGATAGGGAGCCAAGAGACCCAGTACTTC. This sequence encodes CASSLDTGIGSQETQYF.

Details on this clone: Other DNA sequences in the sample encode the same CDR3. The gene calls are TRBV5-4 and TRBJ2-7, with D perhaps TRBD1 (6 bases). V was clipped by 4 bases and J by 1 base, with 9 bases between them. Germline V gives CDR1 SGHNT, CDR2 YYREEE (reference sequence). The CDR3 is 13 residues long. DNA of the CDR3: TGTGCCAGCAGCCCGGGACAATCCTACGAGCAGTACTTC. The encoded protein is CASSPGQSYEQYF.

This clone was seen just once. The chain employs TRBV5-4 and TRBJ2-5; 8 nucleotides match TRBD1. Looked up from germline, CDR1 is SGHNT and CDR2 is YYREEE (reference sequence). After removal of 2 bases from V and 2 bases from J, the junction contained 5 bases not matched to a gene. The length of the CDR3 is 15 residues. The CDR3 region is CASSFGTGEQETQYF. CDR3 sequence (DNA): TGTGCCAGCAGCTTCGGGACAGGAGAACAAGAGACCCAGTACTTC.